Below, 14 T cell receptor beta chains from the same sample are listed, as sequenced in a study of post-analysis software for immune sequencing data. Study outcomes and limitations: In patients, TRBV5-6, TRBV5-1 and TRBV20-1 belonged to several TRBV segments found more frequently than in controls.

Their antigens remain unidentified. Incorporated into the TCR beta cDNA libraries were unique molecular identifiers, which served to reduce PCR and sequencing biases. A single record per CDR3 protein comes from TCRdb applying MiXCR to the PCR reads. The sample lists about 810,000 distinct CDR3 sequences, around 50% seen once, with approximately 4.4% in the top ten. The sample taken for sequencing was blood. All receptors derive from a girl aged 5-17 years with multiple sclerosis.

This clonotype came up a few times. The rearrangement joins TRBV9 to TRBJ2-7, with a tentative D call TRBD2 (6 bases). With 0 bases removed from V and 0 bases from J, the gap between germline ends came to 13 bases. From germline, CDR1 is SGDLS and CDR2 YYNGEE. The CDR3 has 16 amino acids. In DNA, the CDR3 is TGTGCCAGCAGCGTAGGTGGGGGGACGAGCTCCTACGAGCAGTACTTC. It specifies CASSVGGGTSSYEQYF.

The J gene is TRBJ2-3, the V gene TRBV13; 8 positions match TRBD2. The CDR3 totals 19 residues. CDR1 and CDR2 (germline): PRHDT, FYEKMQ (reference sequence). The V segment lost 4 bases and the J segment 0 bases; nucleotides outside the gene matches: 15. In nucleotides, the CDR3 is TGTGCCAGCAGCTGGGGGGGGCGGGGGGCTCCGCCTAGCACAGATACGCAGTATTTT. Its translation is CASSWGGRGAPPSTDTQYF.

As to this clonotype: Mismatch with germline at one junction end may stem from a read error. The chain carries TRBV7-3 and TRBJ1-1; D is possibly TRBD1 (5 bases). The CDR3 loop spans 14 amino acids. Germline V gene lookup returns CDR1 SGHTA and CDR2 FQGTGA. The CDR3 coding sequence is TGTGACAGCAGCCCCGTTGGAGGGGATACTGAAGCTTTCTTT. It is translated as CDSSPVGGDTEAFF.

This clonotype was observed a few times. The chain has TRBV7-8 and TRBJ2-7; TRBD2 might be the D (5 bases). V was clipped by 4 bases and J by 4 bases, with 17 bases between them. Germline CDR1 is SGHVS and CDR2 is FQNEAQ. The CDR3 loop spans 15 amino acids. The CDR3 coding sequence is TGTGCCAGCAGCTCAACTCCAGATCGGGGTTACGAGCAGTACTTC. It is translated as CASSSTPDRGYEQYF.

This clonotype was seen only a few times. V gene TRBV6-4 combines with J gene TRBJ2-1, with 10 bases that match TRBD2. J was trimmed by 5 bases and V by 1 base; bases with no gene match: 14. This CDR3 has 19 amino acids. Per the germline V gene, CDR1 is MRHNA and CDR2 is SNTAGT. The chain's CDR3 is CASSDFPPSLAGAHNEQFF. CDR3 nucleotide sequence: TGTGCCAGCAGTGACTTTCCCCCCTCTCTAGCGGGAGCTCACAATGAGCAGTTCTTC.

V and J are TRBV12-3 or TRBV12-4 and TRBJ2-5; D not resolved. Trimming cost V 1 base and J 5 bases, with 5 bases left between them. The CDR3 runs to 12 residues. CDR3 DNA: TGTGCCAGCAGTTTAGGGTTCGAGACCCAGTACTTC. It translates to CASSLGFETQYF.

Regarding this clonotype: A much larger clonotype is one base distant, so this may be a read error. The V call is TRBV7-8, the J call TRBJ2-1; 9 nucleotides line up with TRBD2. Germline V lookup: CDR1 SGHVS, CDR2 FQNEAQ. The CDR3 covers 16 residues. V shed 1 base, J shed 6 bases, and the junction held 7 bases outside the gene matches. In nucleotides, the CDR3 is TGTGCCAGCAGCTTAGAGGGACTAGCTCCGGGCAATGAGCAGTTCTTC. It is translated as CASSLEGLAPGNEQFF.

The chain employs TRBV29-1 and TRBJ1-1; D might be TRBD1 (5 bases). The CDR3 spans 16 residues. V gave up 4 bases and J gave up 0 bases, with 18 bases separating them. Germline CDR1 and CDR2: SQVTM and ANQGSEA. The CDR3 region has the DNA TGCAGCGTTGCTGGGCAGGGATGGAGTATGAACACTGAAGCTTTCTTT. Protein sequence: CSVAGQGWSMNTEAFF. Based on the CDR3 plus reference TRBV29-1 and TRBJ1-1, the full variable domain is SAVISQKPSRDICQRGTSLTIQCQVDSQVTMMFWYRQQPGQSLTLIATANQGSEATYESGFVIDKFPISRPNLTFSTLTVSNMSPEDSSIYLCSVAGQGWSMNTEAFFGQGTRLTVV.

V is TRBV18 and J is TRBJ1-2, with 9 bases fitting TRBD1. The CDR3 loop spans 16 amino acids. The J segment lost 4 bases and the V segment lost 3 bases, leaving 9 bases of the junction unmatched. Germline V gives CDR1 KGHSH, CDR2 LQKENI. CDR3 nucleotide sequence: TGTGCCAGCTCACCCCAAACAGGGGGCCAGGGCTATGGCTACACCTTC. This codes for CASSPQTGGQGYGYTF.

This chain links TRBV12-3 or TRBV12-4 with TRBJ2-7; maybe TRBD1 (6 bases). Deletions cut 6 bases from V and 3 bases from J, with 12 bases between. This CDR3 contains 13 residues. For the CDR3, the DNA is TGTGCCAGCAGCCAGGGGCGGTACTACGAGCAGTACTTC. Its translation is CASSQGRYYEQYF.

The chain joins TRBV6-1 to TRBJ2-4; possibly TRBD2 for D (6 bases). The CDR3 length is 14 residues. CDR1 MNHNS and CDR2 SASEGT come from the germline V gene. V dropped 6 bases and J dropped 7 bases, with 16 bases sitting between them. The CDR3 is CASSPTGVMNIQYF. For the CDR3, the DNA is TGTGCCAGCAGCCCGACGGGGGTGATGAACATTCAGTACTTC.

This chain uses TRBV6-5 with TRBJ2-1; D is tentatively TRBD1 or TRBD2 (5 bases each). The CDR3 is 14 amino acids. The germline CDR1 and CDR2 sequences are MNHEY and SVGAGI. V was shortened by 5 bases and J by 8 bases, with 16 bases between the two germline ends. The CDR3 bases are TGTGCCAGCAGTGTTGGGACGGCAGACGATGAGCAGTTCTTC. Protein sequence: CASSVGTADDEQFF.

In this sample, this clonotype turned up a few times. This sequence joins TRBV14 and TRBJ2-7; the D gene is possibly TRBD2 (6 bases). The CDR3 is 14 amino acids. Germline V CDR1 and CDR2: SGHDN, FVKESK. The V end was cut by 4 bases, the J end by 6 bases, with 16 bases between. As DNA, the CDR3 is TGTGCCAGCAGCCGTCAGGCGGGAAATCCCGAGCAGTACTTC. It encodes CASSRQAGNPEQYF.

This chain joins TRBV3-1 and TRBJ2-7; 10 bases align to TRBD2. Gene TRBJ2-5 matches the end of the DNA better, so the J call may be wrong. This CDR3 is 15 amino acids long. The germline gives CDR1 LGHDT, CDR2 YNNKEL (reference sequence). This CDR3 reads CASSQETSGTETQYF. In DNA, the CDR3 is TGTGCCAGCAGCCAAGAAACTAGCGGGACAGAGACCCAGTACTTC.